This TCR beta chain derives from a study of OX40 agonist ivuxolimab in advanced cancers. Study background: Patients were given ivuxolimab, an antibody that agonizes OX40 (CD134). Around 40% of patients had received prior checkpoint inhibitor therapy.

Regarding this clone: The target antigen is unknown.

In germline, CDR1 is SNHLY, CDR2 FYNNEI. CDR3 length: 15 residues. Trimming removed 6 bases from V and 2 bases from J; junction bases left unmatched: 10. The repertoire was sequenced with immunoSEQ multiplex PCR; TCRdb's copy has only in-frame clones and lacks some. The data hold about 60,000 clones, with approximately 86% observed a single time. Overall study findings and caveats: Within 6 weeks, CD4+ and CD8+ blood T cells expanded clonally at 0.1 to 3.0 mg/kg. Clonal expansion in partial responders at 0.1-3.0 mg/kg ranked among the lowest.

The chain has TRBV2 and TRBJ2-7, with 7 bases matching TRBD2. Sequenced material: CD4+ or CD8+ T cells sorted from blood, taken in a trial of the OX40 agonist ivuxolimab. The source is an adult with an advanced solid tumor such as melanoma, head and neck, liver or kidney cancer. The CDR3 loop is CASRTLTGGAYEQYF. CDR3 nucleotide sequence: TGTGCCAGCAGAACCCTAACGGGGGGAGCCTACGAGCAGTACTTC.